The 19 T cell receptor beta chains presented below share a single source sample, sequenced in a study of spatial heterogeneity in lung cancer. Via MiXCR, TCRdb re-called the 5' RACE reads, giving one row per CDR3 protein. The repertoire has 9,000 to 10,000 distinct CDR3 sequences, 13% to 15% of them found once; the top ten carry roughly 13%. Time point meaning: sample taken at primary tumor resection. Study results and caveats: Tracking of tumor mutation counts was seen in expanded intratumoral alpha and beta TCR counts.

These receptors have no known antigen. This specimen was lung tumor tissue, taken at surgery. These receptor sequences come from a male donor with early-stage non-small cell lung cancer.

Many counts were recorded for this clonotype. V is TRBV7-2 and J is TRBJ1-1, with 7 nucleotides matching TRBD1. Germline CDR1 is SGHTA and CDR2 is FQGNSA. The trim removed 5 bases at V and 3 bases at J, leaving 6 bases unmatched. This CDR3 has 14 residues. The CDR3 DNA reads as TGTGCCAGCAGCCAGATCAGGGGGTACACTGAAGCTTTCTTT. As protein: CASSQIRGYTEAFF.

This clonotype has at least ten counts. This chain joins TRBV5-1 and TRBJ2-7; 11 bases are shared with TRBD1. The germline gives CDR1 SGHRS, CDR2 YFSETQ. The CDR3 spans 16 residues. Trimming cost V 6 bases and J 4 bases; bases outside gene matches: 12. CDR3 sequence (DNA): TGCGCCAGCAACTCAAACCCGGGACAGGGGGGGTACGAGCAGTACTTC. Translation: CASNSNPGQGGYEQYF. The complete variable domain, with remaining parts taken from reference TRBV5-1 and TRBJ2-7, reads KAGVTQTPRYLIKTRGQQVTLSCSPISGHRSVSWYQQTPGQGLQFLFEYFSETQRNKGNFPGRFSGRQFSNSRSEMNVSTLELGDSALYLCASNSNPGQGGYEQYFGPGTRLTVT.

This clonotype was picked up many times. The chain uses TRBV11-2 and TRBJ1-2, with 10 bases that match TRBD1. CDR3 size: 15 residues. Germline lookup yields CDR1 SGHAT and CDR2 FQNNGV. After removal of 5 bases from V and 4 bases from J, the junction contained 7 bases not matched to a gene. The CDR3 nucleotides read TGTGCCAGCAGCCCAACGACAGGGGGCACCTATGGCTACACCTTC. Its protein product is CASSPTTGGTYGYTF. Variable domain in full (rest from reference TRBV11-2 and TRBJ1-2): EAGVAQSPRYKIIEKRQSVAFWCNPISGHATLYWYQQILGQGPKLLIQFQNNGVVDDSQLPKDRFSAERLKGVDSTLKIQPAKLEDSAVYLCASSPTTGGTYGYTFGSGTRLTVV.

This chain joins TRBV29-1 and TRBJ1-1; 9 bases are shared with TRBD1. The CDR3 covers 13 residues. V was clipped by 2 bases and J by 8 bases; unmatched bases: 6. Looked up from germline, CDR1 is SQVTM and CDR2 is ANQGSEA. CDR3 in amino acids: CSVESQGAWEAFF. CDR3 DNA sequence: TGCAGCGTTGAATCACAGGGGGCATGGGAAGCTTTCTTT.

This clonotype showed up many times. The V call is TRBV20-1, the J call TRBJ2-3, with a weak D call TRBD2 (5 bases). The ends were cut back, 0 bases at V and 1 base at J, with 5 bases in the middle. From germline, CDR1 is DFQATT and CDR2 SNEGSKA (reference sequence). This CDR3 has 13 residues. Here the CDR3 DNA reads TGCAGTGCTAGAGATAGCGGCACAGATACGCAGTATTTT. The encoded protein is CSARDSGTDTQYF.

This clonotype has at least ten counts. The chain employs TRBV5-1 and TRBJ2-7; TRBD1 matches 7 bases. CDR1 and CDR2 from the germline V gene are SGHRS and YFSETQ. The CDR3 spans 14 residues. V shed 0 bases and J 2 bases; nucleotides not matched to a gene: 2. CDR3 coding DNA: TGCGCCAGCAGCTTGGAGCAGGGGGCCTACGAGCAGTACTTC. It yields the protein CASSLEQGAYEQYF.

This clonotype rates as medium-sized. The V and J genes are TRBV6-5 and TRBJ2-2, with 9 bases matching TRBD1. This CDR3 region has 16 residues. Germline CDR1 MNHEY, CDR2 SVGAGI. After removal of 6 bases from V and 5 bases from J, the junction contained 10 bases not matched to a gene. CDR3 region: CASRLLTGGETGELFF. DNA of the CDR3: TGTGCCAGCAGGCTACTTACAGGGGGCGAGACCGGGGAGCTGTTTTTT.

This clonotype was seen ten or more times. The V call is TRBV12-3 or TRBV12-4, the J call TRBJ1-5; 10 bases match TRBD1. The CDR3 length is 16 residues. The trim removed 5 bases at V and 3 bases at J, leaving 7 bases unmatched. CDR3 amino acids: CASSLVGQGNNQPQHF. CDR3 coding DNA: TGTGCCAGCAGTCTCGTGGGACAGGGGAACAATCAGCCCCAGCATTTT.

This clonotype appeared many times. V is TRBV3-1 and J is TRBJ2-5, with unresolved D. V lost 6 bases and J lost 2, with 16 bases in between. In germline, CDR1 is LGHDT, CDR2 YNNKEL (reference sequence). The CDR3 length is 15 residues. CDR3 in amino acids: CASSPFPGPQETQYF. The CDR3 DNA sequence: TGTGCCAGCAGTCCCTTCCCAGGACCGCAAGAGACCCAGTACTTC.

At least ten counts were recorded for this clonotype. The chain combines TRBV30 with TRBJ2-1; D uncertain. Germline lookup yields CDR1 GTSNPN and CDR2 SVGIG (reference sequence). V gave up 6 bases and J gave up 2 bases, with 11 bases separating them. There are 13 residues in the CDR3. The CDR3 spells CACQRIPYNEQFF. DNA for the CDR3: TGTGCCTGCCAAAGGATCCCCTACAATGAGCAGTTCTTC.

Ten or more counts support this clonotype. J is TRBJ2-1 and V is TRBV25-1; D not certain. Trimming took 5 bases from V and 0 from J, leaving 5 bases between them. This CDR3 is built from 13 residues. Germline CDR1 reads MGHDK; CDR2 reads SYGVNS. CDR3 sequence (DNA): TGTGCCAGCAGTTGGAGCTCCTACAATGAGCAGTTCTTC. This translates into CASSWSSYNEQFF.

This clonotype was found many times. This CDR3 is CASREGYTF. For the CDR3, the DNA is TGTGCCAGCAGGGAGGGCTACACCTTC. The chain carries TRBV12-3 or TRBV12-4 and TRBJ1-2; D gene unclear. Trimming cost V 6 bases and J 8 bases, with 4 bases left between them. CDR3 size: 9 residues.

This clonotype was seen repeatedly, ten times or more. This chain links TRBV28 with TRBJ1-5; TRBD1 aligns across 8 bases. Unmatched junction bases numbered 5, after V lost 5 bases and J lost 11 bases. The CDR3 is made up of 12 amino acids. CDR1 and CDR2 (germline): MDHEN, SYDVKM. CDR3 in DNA: TGTGCCAGCAGTACAGGGGGGACGGCCCAGCATTTT. This encodes CASSTGGTAQHF.

This clonotype was observed at least ten times. The J gene is TRBJ2-3, the V gene TRBV5-1, with 9 bases lining up with TRBD1. In germline, CDR1 is SGHRS, CDR2 YFSETQ. CDR3 length: 16 amino acids. The J segment lost 1 base and the V segment lost 2 bases, leaving 5 bases of the junction unmatched. CDR3 bases: TGCGCCAGCAGCTTCGGGGGACAGGGAGGCACAGATACGCAGTATTTT. The encoded protein is CASSFGGQGGTDTQYF.

The CDR3 sequence: CASSPDANEGETQYF. The CDR3 bases are TGCGCCAGCAGCCCTGATGCTAACGAGGGGGAGACCCAGTACTTC. This chain links TRBV5-1 with TRBJ2-5; perhaps D is TRBD1 or TRBD2 (5 bases each). The V gene lost 4 bases and the J gene lost 5 bases, with 18 bases spanning the gap. The CDR3 sequence is 15 residues long. Germline V gene lookup returns CDR1 SGHRS and CDR2 YFSETQ.

There are many counts of this clonotype. The V gene is TRBV5-1, the J gene TRBJ2-1, with 11 bases fitting TRBD2. The germline V gene encodes CDR1 SGHRS and CDR2 YFSETQ. V trimming: 4 bases; J trimming: 2 bases; junction bases outside the gene matches: 8. The CDR3 has 17 amino acids. CDR3 sequence (DNA): TGCGCCAGCAGCAACTTTCTGACTAGCGGGACCTACAATGAGCAGTTCTTC. Translation: CASSNFLTSGTYNEQFF.

This clonotype occurred many times. The rearrangement links TRBV12-3 or TRBV12-4 to TRBJ2-7; possible D gene TRBD2, 6 bases. This CDR3 comprises 15 residues. Trimming stripped 7 bases from V and 0 bases from J, with 16 bases between. For the CDR3, the DNA is TGTGCCAGCACGTATAGCGGCGCGAGCTCCTACGAGCAGTACTTC. Translation: CASTYSGASSYEQYF.

In its sample, this clonotype ranks as medium-sized. This rearrangement joins TRBV3-1 to TRBJ2-7, with 10 bases that match TRBD1. CDR1 and CDR2 (germline): LGHDT, YNNKEL (reference sequence). The J segment lost 4 bases and the V segment lost 6 bases, leaving 3 bases of the junction unmatched. This CDR3 spans 13 amino acids. The CDR3 DNA reads TGTGCCAGCAGTCGACAGGGGGCGTACGAGCAGTACTTC. Residues: CASSRQGAYEQYF.

By its share, this clonotype is medium-sized. The CDR3 sequence: CASSKQGGLQETQYF. The CDR3 DNA is TGTGCCAGCAGCAAACAGGGGGGTCTTCAAGAGACCCAGTACTTC. The V and J genes are TRBV7-9 and TRBJ2-5, with TRBD1 identical over 8 bases. V shed 5 bases and J 2 bases; nucleotides not matched to a gene: 7. There are 15 residues in the CDR3. Germline values: CDR1 SEHNR, CDR2 FQNEAQ (reference sequence).